This T cell receptor (beta chain) was recorded in a study of T cell changes during pregnancy in multiple sclerosis. The table came from immunoSEQ multiplex PCR; TCRdb's copy has only in-frame clones and leaves some out. The sample lists under 35,000 clones, 90% occurring once. Looked up from germline, CDR1 is SQVTM and CDR2 is ANQGSEA. The V and J ends lost 6 bases and 4 bases respectively, with 13 bases between them. This CDR3 has 13 residues. The specimen was CD4+ T cells from peripheral blood mononuclear cells, collected in the third trimester of pregnancy. The V call is TRBV29-1, the J call TRBJ1-3, with D perhaps TRBD1 (5 bases). This receptor was taken from a female donor in good health, enrolled as a control in a pregnancy study. For the CDR3, the DNA is TGCAGCGTCTCAGGACAAGGAGGAAACACCATATATTTT. Its translation: CSVSGQGGNTIYF.